These T cell receptor beta chains were read from a single sample in a study of blood T cell repertoires in COVID-19. Sequenced by immunoSEQ multiplex PCR; TCRdb stores in-frame clones only, minus some. The profile covers 45,000 to 55,000 clones, with roughly 89% appearing a single time and around 1.6% taken by the ten largest. The source material was peripheral blood. These receptors were collected from a man aged 45-65 years with acute or convalescent COVID-19. Both conserved end residues are part of each CDR3. D genes are given only for firm matches. Not all rows give a size; the values are once, few, many and, for expanded clones, a class.

>TRBV29-1|TRBJ2-3|TRBD2|NA
CSSRTGGSTDTQYF
TGCAGCTCAAGGACGGGAGGGAGTACAGATACGCAGTATTTT
>TRBV5-4|TRBJ2-1|TRBD2|NA
CASNLGGSGLANEQFF
TGTGCCAGCAACCTAGGCGGGAGCGGCTTGGCGAATGAGCAGTTCTTC
>TRBV5-1|TRBJ1-4|NA|NA
CASRQAQTNEKLFF
TGCGCCAGCAGACAGGCTCAGACTAATGAAAAACTGTTTTTT
>TRBV7-2|TRBJ1-2|NA|NA
CASSLAQSYGYTF
TGTGCCAGCAGCTTAGCCCAGTCCTATGGCTACACCTTC
>TRBV28|TRBJ2-2|NA|NA
CASTRQNTGELFF
TGTGCCAGCACCCGACAGAACACCGGGGAGCTGTTTTTT
>TRBV5-1|TRBJ2-7|TRBD1|NA
CASSGQGKGTYEQYF
TGCGCCAGCAGCGGACAGGGGAAGGGGACCTACGAGCAGTACTTC
>TRBV6-2/TRBV6-3|TRBJ1-2|NA|NA
CASSRTAYGYTF
TGTGCCAGCAGTCGGACAGCTTATGGCTACACCTTC
>TRBV6-2/TRBV6-3|TRBJ2-2|TRBD2|few
CASSYSKSGGARNTGELFF
TGTGCCAGCAGTTACTCGAAAAGCGGGGGGGCGAGGAACACCGGGGAGCTGTTTTTT
>TRBV6-5|TRBJ1-4|NA|few
CASSYSILGSREKLFF
TGTGCCAGCAGTTACTCGATTCTGGGGAGTAGGGAAAAACTGTTTTTT
>TRBV19|TRBJ2-2|TRBD2|NA
CASNSGRPRDTGELFF
TGTGCCAGTAATAGCGGGAGGCCTCGTGACACCGGGGAGCTGTTTTTT
>TRBV5-1|TRBJ2-4|NA|NA
CASSLADREANIQYF
TGCGCCAGCAGCTTGGCCGACAGGGAGGCGAACATTCAGTACTTC
>TRBV6-1|TRBJ1-5|NA|NA
CASSTGNQPQHF
TGTGCCAGCAGTACAGGCAATCAGCCCCAGCATTTT
>TRBV7-6|TRBJ2-7|TRBD2|NA
CASSPTSGYEQYF
TGTGCCAGCAGTCCCACTAGCGGCTACGAGCAGTACTTC
>TRBV24-1|TRBJ2-1|NA|NA
CATSDPPDNEQFF
TGTGCCACCAGTGATCCGCCGGACAATGAGCAGTTCTTC
>TRBV18|TRBJ2-5|NA|NA
CASSAGSTEGTQYF
TGTGCCAGCTCGGCCGGGTCTACGGAGGGGACCCAGTACTTC
>TRBV11-2|TRBJ2-5|NA|NA
CASSLGGLRSETQYF
TGTGCCAGCAGCTTGGGGGGACTCCGTAGCGAGACCCAGTACTTC
>TRBV5-1|TRBJ1-6|NA|NA
CASSYSEGKNSPLHF
TGCGCCAGCAGCTACTCGGAGGGGAAGAATTCACCCCTCCACTTT
>TRBV7-8|TRBJ2-1|NA|NA
CASSPPLSNEQFF
TGTGCCAGCAGCCCCCCCCTTAGCAATGAGCAGTTCTTC
>TRBV28|TRBJ2-5|TRBD1|NA
CASSLPTGGQETQYF
TGTGCCAGCAGTTTGCCCACAGGGGGTCAGGAGACCCAGTACTTC
>TRBV2|TRBJ1-1|NA|NA
CASRGRTEAFF
TGTGCCAGCAGGGGGAGGACTGAAGCTTTCTTT
>TRBV6-5|TRBJ1-6|NA|NA
CASRQSGQDSPLHF
TGTGCCAGCAGGCAATCAGGGCAGGATTCACCCCTCCACTTT
>TRBV11-2|TRBJ1-5|TRBD1|NA
CASSPTGAWNQPQHF
TGTGCCAGCAGCCCTACAGGGGCCTGGAATCAGCCCCAGCATTTT
>TRBV5-6|TRBJ1-3|NA|NA
CASSLGGRTSGNTIYF
TGTGCCAGCAGCTTGGGAGGGAGGACTTCTGGAAACACCATATATTTT
>TRBV5-1|TRBJ2-1|NA|NA
CASSLAPGSNEQFF
TGCGCCAGCAGCTTGGCTCCGGGGAGTAATGAGCAGTTCTTC
>TRBV5-1|TRBJ2-7|NA|NA
CASSRDSYEQYF
TGCGCCAGCAGCCGTGACAGCTACGAGCAGTACTTC
>TRBV27|TRBJ1-6|TRBD1|NA
CASRMTGGNSPLHF
TGTGCCAGCAGAATGACAGGGGGAAATTCACCCCTCCACTTT
>TRBV5-6|TRBJ1-4|NA|once
CASSEGTNEKLFF
TGTGCCAGCAGCGAGGGCACTAATGAAAAACTGTTTTTT
>TRBV6-2/TRBV6-3|TRBJ2-7|TRBD2|NA
CASSGASGSSYEQYF
TGTGCCAGCAGCGGGGCTAGCGGTAGCTCCTACGAGCAGTACTTC
>TRBV9|TRBJ2-2|TRBD2|NA
CASSVVPHILAGGGNTGELFF
TGTGCCAGCAGCGTAGTCCCCCATATACTCGCGGGGGGGGGAAACACCGGGGAGCTGTTTTTT
>TRBV6-2/TRBV6-3|TRBJ2-1|TRBD2|NA
CASSYPVGRVLGGNEQFF
TGTGCCAGCAGTTACCCCGTCGGGAGGGTACTCGGAGGTAATGAGCAGTTCTTC
>TRBV7-2|TRBJ2-1|TRBD2|NA
CASSSGTRSYNEQFF
TGTGCCAGCAGCTCCGGGACTAGATCCTACAATGAGCAGTTCTTC
>TRBV6-5|TRBJ2-2|NA|NA
CASSGPAGTGELFF
TGTGCCAGTTCCGGGCCCGCGGGCACCGGGGAGCTGTTTTTT
>TRBV6-2/TRBV6-3|TRBJ1-2|NA|NA
CASSLEGLGYTF
TGTGCCAGCAGTTTGGAGGGGCTTGGCTACACCTTC
>TRBV11-3|TRBJ2-1|NA|NA
CASSPQKGGWGNEQFF
TGTGCCAGCAGCCCCCAGAAGGGAGGTTGGGGCAATGAGCAGTTCTTC
>TRBV11-2|TRBJ1-3|NA|NA
CASSMTDSGNTIYF
TGTGCCAGCAGTATGACAGACTCTGGAAACACCATATATTTT
>TRBV27|TRBJ1-6|NA|few
CASSPYNSPLHF
TGTGCCAGCAGTCCCTACAATTCACCCCTCCACTTT
>TRBV19|TRBJ1-3|NA|few
CASSIGSDSTIYF
TGTGCCAGTAGTATAGGATCGGACAGCACCATATATTTT
>TRBV9|TRBJ1-2|NA|NA
CASSVGQVKGYTF
TGTGCCAGCAGCGTAGGACAGGTTAAGGGCTACACCTTC
>TRBV19|TRBJ1-6|NA|NA
CASSIDRIGRGSPLHF
TGTGCCAGTAGTATAGATCGGATAGGGAGGGGATCACCCCTCCACTTT
>TRBV15|TRBJ1-2|NA|NA
CATSRGTGLNYGYTF
TGTGCCACCAGCAGAGGAACAGGGTTAAACTATGGCTACACCTTC
>TRBV28|TRBJ1-5|TRBD1|NA
CASSPLPGTASVNQPQHF
TGTGCCAGCAGCCCTCTACCGGGGACAGCCTCCGTGAATCAGCCCCAGCATTTT
>TRBV7-8|TRBJ1-4|NA|NA
CASSLTGALSRGEKLFF
TGTGCCAGCAGCCTTACCGGGGCCCTCTCTCGGGGGGAAAAACTGTTTTTT
>TRBV7-9|TRBJ2-1|TRBD2|NA
CASSPRDGGGYNEQFF
TGTGCCAGCAGCCCCCGAGATGGGGGGGGATACAATGAGCAGTTCTTC
>TRBV7-9|TRBJ1-4|NA|once
CASSLNLRPAVTNEKLFF
TGTGCCAGCAGCTTAAATTTGCGGCCAGCGGTAACTAATGAAAAACTGTTTTTT
>TRBV7-7|TRBJ2-1|NA|NA
CASSPDTTSSYNEQFF
TGTGCCAGCAGCCCCGACACCACGAGCTCCTACAATGAGCAGTTCTTC
>TRBV27|TRBJ2-5|TRBD2|NA
CASSLGTSYETQYF
TGTGCCAGCAGTTTGGGGACTAGCTATGAGACCCAGTACTTC
>TRBV9|TRBJ1-6|NA|NA
CASSVATDSPLHF
TGTGCCAGCAGCGTAGCAACAGATTCACCCCTCCACTTT